The rows below give T cell receptor beta chains drawn from one sample of a study of high-grade serous ovarian cancer treatment subgroups. The method was immunoSEQ multiplex PCR; TCRdb's version includes in-frame clones alone and lacks a portion of them. The table lists over 4,500 clones, nearly 80% of them singletons. Sequences were obtained from tumor tissue. The receptors come from a human donor with high-grade serous ovarian cancer. The CDR3 runs from the conserved cysteine through the conserved F or W. D genes are given only for firm matches.

D,V,J,CDR3
.,TRBV6-6,TRBJ2-7,CASRLTSGTYEQYF
.,TRBV19,TRBJ2-4,CASSLSPRGWLAKNIQYF
.,TRBV21-1,TRBJ1-3,CASSPGAGYSGNTIYF
.,TRBV6-1,TRBJ2-2,CASKINPNTGELFF
TRBD1,TRBV5-6,TRBJ2-1,CASTGTGAYNEQFF
.,TRBV4-1,TRBJ2-1,CASSQVDPWESSYNEQFF
TRBD2,TRBV28,TRBJ2-7,CASSSRSLAGWYEQYF
.,TRBV19,TRBJ1-5,CASRTRGGEYQPQHF
.,TRBV4-1,TRBJ2-3,CASSPRVGTDTQYF
.,TRBV6-6,TRBJ1-5,CASNVISDQPQHF
.,TRBV2,TRBJ1-2,CASSPQHYGYTF
TRBD1,TRBV28,TRBJ1-2,CASTGTGRFGYGYTF
.,TRBV7-6,TRBJ1-5,CASSLFGADSNQPQHF
TRBD2,TRBV7-9,TRBJ2-3,CASSPARLAGGDTQYF
.,TRBV18,TRBJ2-3,CASSPQGTDTQYF
TRBD1,TRBV5-6,TRBJ2-7,CASSFIPGQKTYEQYF
.,TRBV7-6,TRBJ1-4,CASSPNPGGGEKLFF
TRBD2,TRBV7-9,TRBJ2-2,CASSPLAGGLNGELFF
TRBD1,TRBV2,TRBJ1-5,CASSGQGPTTNQPQHF
TRBD1,TRBV19,TRBJ1-5,CASSIVARGPNNQPQHF
TRBD2,TRBV9,TRBJ2-2,CASSGREREGYTGELFF
.,TRBV7-9,TRBJ2-1,CASSLIGVSEYNEQFF
.,TRBV7-3,TRBJ2-1,CASSLKAESGGAYNEQFF
.,TRBV5-1,TRBJ2-3,CASSLGGTPTDTQYF
.,TRBV2,TRBJ2-2,CASRYTGHSGSGELFF
.,TRBV2,TRBJ1-6,CASRSPQTSYNSPLHF
.,TRBV4-3,TRBJ2-7,CASSQRDRAYEQYF
.,TRBV5-1,TRBJ1-1,CASSLEGGPTEAFF
.,TRBV19,TRBJ2-7,CATKGDTGSYEQYF
.,TRBV19,TRBJ2-5,CASSPYSKETQYF
.,TRBV4-2,TRBJ1-3,CASSQDRGAGNTIYF
TRBD2,TRBV28,TRBJ2-7,CASSPGLASSSYEQYF
TRBD2,TRBV5-4,TRBJ2-3,CAVSPAGSQGTQYF
.,TRBV5-5,TRBJ2-7,CASSLETGRSYEQYF
.,TRBV7-6,TRBJ2-2,CASSLEAANANTGELFF
TRBD1,TRBV6-1,TRBJ2-7,CASSERETGSYEQYF
TRBD2,TRBV27,TRBJ2-5,CASSLNVAGGLGETQYF
.,TRBV6-5,TRBJ1-1,CASSPKNTEAFF
.,TRBV28,TRBJ2-1,CASRSLGLEQFF
.,TRBV5-1,TRBJ1-4,CASSETVATNEKLFF
.,TRBV5-1,TRBJ2-5,CASSRGGVETQYF
.,TRBV28,TRBJ2-4,CASSLTGPGDIQYF
TRBD1,TRBV4-2,TRBJ1-2,CASSQDPGTGDGYTF
.,TRBV28,TRBJ2-4,CASREGRGLAKNIQYF
TRBD1,TRBV6-1,TRBJ2-1,CASSATGVYNEQFF